The 9 T cell receptor beta chains given below trace back to one sample, sequenced in a study of blood T cell repertoires in COVID-19. Sequencing used immunoSEQ multiplex PCR; TCRdb keeps in-frame clones, though not all of them. The sample yields 110,000 to 150,000 clones, 84% seen once. The sequenced sample was PBMCs or T cells enriched from blood (not recorded which). These receptors were collected from a man in his forties with acute COVID-19.

The rearrangement links TRBV27 to TRBJ1-4; D is unclear. Trimming took off 6 bases at V and 8 bases at J, with 28 bases between the two ends. The CDR3 has 18 residues. The V gene's germline CDR1 is MNHEY and CDR2 SMNVEV (reference sequence). Here the CDR3 DNA reads TGTGCCAGCAGCCTTTACCAGGATCCTTCCATAACTGGAGAAAAACTGTTTTTT. Its protein product is CASSLYQDPSITGEKLFF. Variable domain in full (rest from reference TRBV27 and TRBJ1-4): EAQVTQNPRYLITVTGKKLTVTCSQNMNHEYMSWYRQDPGLGLRQIYYSMNVEVTDKGDVPEGYKVSRKEKRNFPLILESPSPNQTSLYFCASSLYQDPSITGEKLFFGSGTQLSVL.

The chain couples TRBV28 to TRBJ1-5; the D gene is possibly TRBD1 (6 bases). This CDR3 region has 14 residues. The V end lost 6 bases, the J end lost 2 bases, and 11 bases lay between the germline ends. CDR1 is MDHEN and CDR2 is SYDVKM in the germline V gene. The CDR3 bases are TGTGCCAGCAGGGGAGGGGGGGGCAATCAGCCCCAGCATTTT. Amino acids: CASRGGGGNQPQHF.

This chain links TRBV27 with TRBJ2-7; D gene ambiguous. V dropped 5 bases and J dropped 3 bases, with 17 bases sitting between them. Germline V CDR1 and CDR2: MNHEY, SMNVEV (reference sequence). This CDR3 comprises 15 residues. The CDR3 loop reads CASSLRPGEVYEQYF. The CDR3 coding sequence is TGTGCCAGCAGTCTCCGTCCCGGTGAGGTCTACGAGCAGTACTTC.

This clone showed up just a few times. This chain uses TRBV7-8 with TRBJ1-2; D is uncertain. The germline V gene encodes CDR1 SGHVS and CDR2 FQNEAQ. V dropped 1 base and J dropped 4 bases, with 13 bases sitting between them. This CDR3 contains 15 residues. CDR3 sequence reads: CASSLEGVGSYGYTF. The CDR3 DNA reads as TGTGCCAGCAGCTTAGAGGGAGTGGGCAGCTATGGCTACACCTTC. The entire variable domain, with the rest obtained from reference TRBV7-8 and TRBJ1-2, is as follows: GAGVSQSPRYKVAKRGQDVALRCDPISGHVSLFWYQQALGQGPEFLTYFQNEAQLDKSGLPSDRFFAERPEGSVSTLKIQRTQQEDSAVYLCASSLEGVGSYGYTFGSGTRLTVV.

The chain has TRBV5-1 and TRBJ2-5, with D possibly matching TRBD1 (6 bases). The V end was cut by 3 bases, the J end by 5 bases, with 14 bases between. Germline V gene lookup returns CDR1 SGHRS and CDR2 YFSETQ. This CDR3 is 14 amino acids long. The CDR3 DNA sequence: TGCGCCAGCAGCTCCCGTGGGGGCGAGGAGACCCAGTACTTC. Protein: CASSSRGGEETQYF.

The chain is built from TRBV5-6 and TRBJ2-5; possibly TRBD1 for D (6 bases). The CDR3 covers 15 residues. The germline V gene encodes CDR1 SGHDT and CDR2 YYEEEE. V lost 2 bases to trimming and J lost 2 bases, with 13 bases between them. CDR3 sequence reads: CASSLLTGGQETQYF. The CDR3 DNA reads TGTGCCAGCAGCTTATTGACAGGCGGGCAAGAGACCCAGTACTTC.

The chain links TRBV29-1 to TRBJ1-1; D remains ambiguous. CDR1 is SQVTM, CDR2 ANQGSEA, per germline. V was pared by 7 bases and J by 7 bases, with 22 bases between. The CDR3 has 14 amino acids. The CDR3 protein is CSAVVMQDDGEAFF. The CDR3 nucleotides read TGCAGCGCTGTGGTAATGCAGGATGACGGTGAAGCTTTCTTT.

The chain recombines TRBV28 with TRBJ2-7; the match to TRBD1 covers 8 bases. The ends lost 8 bases at V and 0 bases at J; junction bases unmatched: 6. This CDR3 comprises 14 residues. Germline lookup yields CDR1 MDHEN and CDR2 SYDVKM. The CDR3 sequence is CASGLDRVSYEQYF. CDR3 bases: TGTGCCAGCGGGTTGGACAGGGTCTCCTACGAGCAGTACTTC.

This chain connects TRBV6-2 or TRBV6-3 to TRBJ2-5; TRBD2 matches 10 bases. V shed 0 bases and J 9 bases; nucleotides not matched to a gene: 10. This CDR3 spans 16 amino acids. Per the germline V gene, CDR1 is MNHEY and CDR2 is SVGEGT. This CDR3 is CASSYSASGGKRAQYF. The CDR3 DNA is TGTGCCAGCAGTTACTCGGCTAGCGGGGGCAAAAGGGCCCAGTACTTC.